The 6 T cell receptor beta chains reported below all come from one sample, sequenced in a study of shared clonotypes between healthy human individuals. Clones were read by immunoSEQ multiplex PCR, and TCRdb kept only the in-frame ones, dropping some. The profile shows roughly 1.4 million clones, roughly 98.5% of them singletons. Material: naive CD4+ T cells sorted from blood. This sample's subset: CD45RA+ positively selected. These receptors were obtained from a young man in good health.

The chain is built from TRBV29-1 and TRBJ2-7; D may match TRBD1 or TRBD2 (5 bases each). CDR3 length: 13 amino acids. Germline loops: CDR1 SQVTM, CDR2 ANQGSEA. Between the trimmed V and J ends, which lost 4 bases and 0 bases, there was a span of 10 bases. CDR3 DNA: TGCAGCGTTGGGCCAGGGACCTCCTACGAGCAGTACTTC. This translates into CSVGPGTSYEQYF.

DNA for the CDR3: TGCGCCAGCAGCATCCAGGGTTCCCAAGAGACCCAGTACTTC. This translates into CASSIQGSQETQYF. This chain connects TRBV5-1 to TRBJ2-5; D perhaps matches TRBD1 (5 bases). Germline V gene lookup returns CDR1 SGHRS and CDR2 YFSETQ. The CDR3 consists of 14 residues. V shed 4 bases and J shed 1 base, with 11 bases lying between them.

The V call is TRBV18, the J call TRBJ1-1; TRBD1 matches 7 bases. V dropped 4 bases and J dropped 4; count of bases not matched to a gene: 9. This CDR3 region has 15 residues. Per the germline V gene, CDR1 is KGHSH and CDR2 is LQKENI. The CDR3 DNA sequence: TGTGCCAGCTCACAACCGGGACAGATGTTCACTGAAGCTTTCTTT. It specifies CASSQPGQMFTEAFF.

This chain links TRBV7-3 with TRBJ1-2; D not certain. Germline V gene data show CDR1 as SGHTA and CDR2 as FQGTGA. Trimming left V 0 bases short and J 4 bases short, with 6 bases between. The CDR3 spans 13 residues. CDR3 in amino acids: CASSLTGSYGYTF. The CDR3 region has the DNA TGTGCCAGCAGCTTAACGGGGTCCTATGGCTACACCTTC.

The gene calls are TRBV6-5 and TRBJ2-1, with D perhaps TRBD1 (6 bases). Germline CDR1 reads MNHEY; CDR2 reads SVGAGI. This CDR3 is built from 15 residues. The V end lost 2 bases, the J end lost 6 bases, and 14 bases lay between the germline ends. CDR3: CASSYENRVFNEQFF. The CDR3 DNA follows: TGTGCCAGCAGTTACGAGAACAGGGTTTTCAATGAGCAGTTCTTC.

The CDR3 nucleotides are TGTGCCAGTAGTATTAAATGGACGGGAGACACTGAAGCTTTCTTT. Translating it yields CASSIKWTGDTEAFF. V and J are TRBV19 and TRBJ1-1, with D unresolved. V was clipped by 3 bases and J by 3 bases, with 14 bases between them. There are 15 residues in the CDR3. The germline gives CDR1 LNHDA, CDR2 SQIVND (reference sequence).